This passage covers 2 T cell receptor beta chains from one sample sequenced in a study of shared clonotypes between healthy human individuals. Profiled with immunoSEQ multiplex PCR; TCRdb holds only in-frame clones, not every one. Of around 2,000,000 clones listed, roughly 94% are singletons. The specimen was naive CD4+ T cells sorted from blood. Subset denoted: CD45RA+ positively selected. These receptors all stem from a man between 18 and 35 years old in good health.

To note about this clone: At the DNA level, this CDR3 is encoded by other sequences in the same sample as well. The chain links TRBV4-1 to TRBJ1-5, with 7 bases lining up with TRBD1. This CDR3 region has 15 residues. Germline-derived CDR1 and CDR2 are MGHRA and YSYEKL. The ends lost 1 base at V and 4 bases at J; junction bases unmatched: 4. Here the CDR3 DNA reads TGCGCCAGCAGCCAAGGGGGGACAGTAAATCAGCCCCAGCATTTT. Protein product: CASSQGGTVNQPQHF.

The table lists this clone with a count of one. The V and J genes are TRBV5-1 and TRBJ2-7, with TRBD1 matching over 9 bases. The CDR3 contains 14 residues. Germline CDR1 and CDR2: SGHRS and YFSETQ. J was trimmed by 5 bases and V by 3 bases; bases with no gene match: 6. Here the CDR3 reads CASSYGQGRHEQYF. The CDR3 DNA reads TGCGCCAGCAGCTACGGACAGGGGAGGCACGAGCAGTACTTC.